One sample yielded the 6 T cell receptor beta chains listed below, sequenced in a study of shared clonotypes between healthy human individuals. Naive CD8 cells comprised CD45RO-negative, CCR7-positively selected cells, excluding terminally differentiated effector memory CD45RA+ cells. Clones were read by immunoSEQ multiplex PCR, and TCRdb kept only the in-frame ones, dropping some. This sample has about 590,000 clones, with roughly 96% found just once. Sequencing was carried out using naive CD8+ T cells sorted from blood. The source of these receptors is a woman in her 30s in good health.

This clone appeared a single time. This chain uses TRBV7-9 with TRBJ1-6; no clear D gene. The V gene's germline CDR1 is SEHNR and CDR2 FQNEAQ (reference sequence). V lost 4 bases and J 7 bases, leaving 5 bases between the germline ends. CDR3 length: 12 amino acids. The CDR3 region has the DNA TGTGCCAGCAGCTACTCGAATTCACCCCTCCACTTT. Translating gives CASSYSNSPLHF.

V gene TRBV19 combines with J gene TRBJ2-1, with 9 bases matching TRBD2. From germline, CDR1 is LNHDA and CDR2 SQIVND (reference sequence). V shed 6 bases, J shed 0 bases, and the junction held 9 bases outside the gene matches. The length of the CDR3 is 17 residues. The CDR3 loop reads CASSQSSGENSYNEQFF. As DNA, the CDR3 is TGTGCCAGTAGCCAATCTAGCGGGGAAAACTCCTACAATGAGCAGTTCTTC.

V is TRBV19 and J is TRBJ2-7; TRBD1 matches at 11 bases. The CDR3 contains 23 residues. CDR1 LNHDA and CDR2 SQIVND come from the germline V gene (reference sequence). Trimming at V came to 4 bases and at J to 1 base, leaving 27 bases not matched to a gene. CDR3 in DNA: TGTGCCAGTAGTACCACCCGCGCATCAAACTCGGACAGGGGGCTAGTTTTTTCCTACGAGCAGTACTTC. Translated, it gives CASSTTRASNSDRGLVFSYEQYF.

CDR3 protein: CASRPLKNTEAFF. The CDR3 coding sequence is TGTGCCAGCCGGCCCCTAAAAAACACTGAAGCTTTCTTT. This sequence joins TRBV27 and TRBJ1-1; D call uncertain. The CDR3 is 13 amino acids. Germline V gives CDR1 MNHEY, CDR2 SMNVEV (reference sequence). Trimming took 8 bases from V and 2 from J, leaving 12 bases between them.

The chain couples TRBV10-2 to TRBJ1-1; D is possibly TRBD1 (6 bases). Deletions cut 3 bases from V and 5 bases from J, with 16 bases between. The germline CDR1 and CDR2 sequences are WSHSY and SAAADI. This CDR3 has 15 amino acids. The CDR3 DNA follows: TGCGCCAGCAGTGATCTTTCCCAGGGGTGGACTGAAGCTTTCTTT. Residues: CASSDLSQGWTEAFF.

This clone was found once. CDR3 DNA: TGTGCCAGCAGCTCAGGGGGCCTGGGCTACACCTTC. Translating it yields CASSSGGLGYTF. V gene TRBV13 combines with J gene TRBJ1-2; 8 bases line up with TRBD1. Germline-derived CDR1 and CDR2 are PRHDT and FYEKMQ (reference sequence). The CDR3 is 12 amino acids. V gave up 4 bases and J gave up 8 bases; unmatched junction bases: 3. Full variable domain (remainder filled in from reference TRBV13 and TRBJ1-2): AAGVIQSPRHLIKEKRETATLKCYPIPRHDTVYWYQQGPGQDPQFLISFYEKMQSDKGSIPDRFSAQQFSDYHSELNMSSLELGDSALYFCASSSGGLGYTFGSGTRLTVV.